The clone carrying this T cell receptor beta chain has a count of ten or more. Its specificity is unknown. Molecular barcoded adaptors covering alpha/delta and beta/gamma chains were used on approximately 440 ng RNA. TCRdb ran MiXCR on the reads and lists one entry per CDR3 protein. The sample consists of about 57,000 distinct CDR3 sequences, about 20% of them appearing once. The data were obtained in a study of read filtering for tumor transcriptome and immune sequencing. Overall study findings and caveats: RNA-seq captured clonotypes less deeply and reliably than IR-seq. In IR-seq, single-read clonotypes were roughly 82% of clonotypes but approximately 3.5% of reads.

CDR1 and CDR2 (germline): MDHEN, SYDVKM. V gave up 4 bases and J gave up 9 bases, with 22 bases separating them. The CDR3 loop spans 15 amino acids. This sequence was found in a donor aged 40 or over with multiple myeloma. The sample taken for sequencing was a population of CD138-negative cells sorted from bone marrow. This chain links TRBV28 with TRBJ2-7; weak D call: TRBD2 (7 bases). CDR3 DNA sequence: TGTGCCAGCAGTTCACCCCACGGGGGGCCCAGGGTGCAGTACTTC. Its protein is CASSSPHGGPRVQYF.